The entry below gives a single T cell receptor (beta chain) sequence along with its context. This sample is drawn from a study of cytomegalovirus exposure and HLA in healthy donors. The study ran its PCR with 60 Vbeta and 13 Jbeta primers. The protocol was immunoSEQ multiplex PCR, while the TCRdb copy is restricted to in-frame clones and leaves out a portion. The data contain more than 110,000 clones, around 80% of them seen just once; the ten biggest clones take up 2.2%. The germline gives CDR1 SGHVS, CDR2 FQNEAQ. The CDR3 is 13 amino acids. V lost 5 bases and J lost 7, with 13 bases in between. This receptor was obtained from a man in his thirties or forties in good health and CMV-seronegative. The specimen was PBMCs. The gene calls are TRBV7-8 and TRBJ2-3, with unresolved D. The CDR3 loop is CASSANSGYTQYF. Here the CDR3 DNA reads TGTGCCAGCAGCGCGAACAGTGGCTATACGCAGTATTTT.